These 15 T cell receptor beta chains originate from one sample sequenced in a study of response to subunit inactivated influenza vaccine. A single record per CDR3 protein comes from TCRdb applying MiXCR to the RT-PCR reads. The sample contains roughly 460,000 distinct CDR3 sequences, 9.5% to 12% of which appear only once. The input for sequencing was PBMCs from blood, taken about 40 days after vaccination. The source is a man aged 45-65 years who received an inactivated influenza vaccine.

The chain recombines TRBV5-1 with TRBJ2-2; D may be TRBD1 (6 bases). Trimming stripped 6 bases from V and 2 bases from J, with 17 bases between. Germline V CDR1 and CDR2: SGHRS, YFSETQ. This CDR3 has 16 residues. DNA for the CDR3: TGCGCCAGCACTAGGGACAACCCTTTAAACACCGGGGAGCTGTTTTTT. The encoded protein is CASTRDNPLNTGELFF.

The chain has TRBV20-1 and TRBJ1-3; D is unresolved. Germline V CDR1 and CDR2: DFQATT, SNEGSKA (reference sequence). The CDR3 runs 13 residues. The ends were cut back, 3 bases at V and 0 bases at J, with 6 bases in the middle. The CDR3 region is CSASKISGNTIYF. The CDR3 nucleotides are TGCAGTGCTAGTAAGATCTCTGGAAACACCATATATTTT.

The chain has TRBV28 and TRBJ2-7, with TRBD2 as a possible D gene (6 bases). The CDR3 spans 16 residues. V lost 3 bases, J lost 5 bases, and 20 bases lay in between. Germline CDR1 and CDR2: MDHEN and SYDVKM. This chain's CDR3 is CASSLMLRRGIDEQYF. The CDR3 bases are TGTGCCAGCAGTTTGATGCTAAGGAGGGGTATCGACGAGCAGTACTTC.

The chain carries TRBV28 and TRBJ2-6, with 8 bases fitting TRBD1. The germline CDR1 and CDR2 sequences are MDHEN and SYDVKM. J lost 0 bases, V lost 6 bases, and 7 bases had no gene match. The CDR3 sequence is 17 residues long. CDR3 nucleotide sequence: TGTGCCAGCAGGAAAAGGACAGGGCCCTCTGGGGCCAACGTCCTGACTTTC. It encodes CASRKRTGPSGANVLTF.

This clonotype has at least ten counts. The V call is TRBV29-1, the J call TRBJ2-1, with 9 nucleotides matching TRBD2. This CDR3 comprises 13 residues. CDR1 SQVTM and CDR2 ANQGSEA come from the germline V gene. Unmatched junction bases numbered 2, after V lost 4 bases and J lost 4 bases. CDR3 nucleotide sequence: TGCAGCGTTGGTGCGGGAGGGTACAATGAGCAGTTCTTC. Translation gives CSVGAGGYNEQFF.

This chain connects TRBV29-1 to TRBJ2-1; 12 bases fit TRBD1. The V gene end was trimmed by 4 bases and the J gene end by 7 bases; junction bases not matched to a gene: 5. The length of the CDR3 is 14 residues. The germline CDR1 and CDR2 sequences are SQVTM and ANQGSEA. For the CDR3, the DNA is TGCAGCGTTGGCGGGACAGGGGGCTGGAATGAGCAGTTCTTC. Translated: CSVGGTGGWNEQFF.

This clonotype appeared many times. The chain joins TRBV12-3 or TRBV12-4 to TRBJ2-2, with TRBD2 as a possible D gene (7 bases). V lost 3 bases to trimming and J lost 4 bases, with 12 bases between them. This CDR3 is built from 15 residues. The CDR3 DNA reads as TGTGCCAGCAGTTTTTTGGGAGGGGGCACCGGGGAGCTGTTTTTT. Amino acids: CASSFLGGGTGELFF.

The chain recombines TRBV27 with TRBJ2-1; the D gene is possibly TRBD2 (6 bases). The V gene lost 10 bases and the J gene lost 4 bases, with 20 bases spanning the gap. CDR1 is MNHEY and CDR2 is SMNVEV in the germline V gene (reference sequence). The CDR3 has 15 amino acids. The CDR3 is CATTGTPPIYNEQFF. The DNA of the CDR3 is TGTGCCACCACGGGGACTCCCCCAATTTACAATGAGCAGTTCTTC.

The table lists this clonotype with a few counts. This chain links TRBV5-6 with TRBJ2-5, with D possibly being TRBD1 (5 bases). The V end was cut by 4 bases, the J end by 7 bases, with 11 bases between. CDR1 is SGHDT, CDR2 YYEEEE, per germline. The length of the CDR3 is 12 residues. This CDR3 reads CASSPDQGTQYF. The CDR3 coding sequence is TGTGCCAGCAGCCCCGACCAGGGGACCCAGTACTTC.

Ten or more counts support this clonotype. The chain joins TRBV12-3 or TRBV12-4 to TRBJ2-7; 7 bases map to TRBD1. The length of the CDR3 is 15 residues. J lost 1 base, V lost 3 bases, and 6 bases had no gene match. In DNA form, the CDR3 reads TGTGCCAGCAGTTTTTACGGGACAGTTTCCTACGAGCAGTACTTC. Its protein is CASSFYGTVSYEQYF.

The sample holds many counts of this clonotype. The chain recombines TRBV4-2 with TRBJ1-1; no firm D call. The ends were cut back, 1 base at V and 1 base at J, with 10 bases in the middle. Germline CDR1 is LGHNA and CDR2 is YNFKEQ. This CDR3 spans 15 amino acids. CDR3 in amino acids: CASSQAGDGNTEAFF. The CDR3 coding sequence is TGTGCCAGCAGCCAAGCGGGAGACGGGAACACTGAAGCTTTCTTT.

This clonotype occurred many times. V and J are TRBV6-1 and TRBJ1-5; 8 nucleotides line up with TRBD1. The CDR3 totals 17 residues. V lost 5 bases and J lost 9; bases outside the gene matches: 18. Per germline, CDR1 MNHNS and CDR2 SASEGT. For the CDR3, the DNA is TGTGCCAGCAGTAACCGCCCGGGACAGGTGGAGTTGTTGCCCCAGCATTTT. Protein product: CASSNRPGQVELLPQHF.

The CDR3 DNA is TGTGCCAGCAGTAAACAGCCGGCGAGCTCCTACAATGAGCAGTTCTTC. Translated, it gives CASSKQPASSYNEQFF. The J gene is TRBJ2-1, the V gene TRBV25-1; D gene uncertain. Germline V gene data show CDR1 as MGHDK and CDR2 as SYGVNS. The V end lost 5 bases, the J end lost 0 bases, and 14 bases lay between the germline ends. The CDR3 sequence is 16 residues long.

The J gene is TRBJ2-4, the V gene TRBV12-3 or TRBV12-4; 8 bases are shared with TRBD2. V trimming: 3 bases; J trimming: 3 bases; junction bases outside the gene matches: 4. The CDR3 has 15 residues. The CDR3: CASSFSGDVKNIQYF. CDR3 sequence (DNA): TGTGCCAGCAGTTTTAGCGGGGACGTCAAAAACATTCAGTACTTC.

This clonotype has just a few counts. CDR3: CASSLEDRSGNTIYF. Written as DNA, the CDR3 is TGCGCCAGCAGCTTGGAGGACAGGTCTGGAAACACCATATATTTT. The V gene is TRBV5-1, the J gene TRBJ1-3; 7 bases are a match to TRBD1. Germline trimming cut 0 bases from V and 1 base from J; bases unmatched to any gene: 1. The CDR3 covers 15 residues. Germline-derived CDR1 and CDR2 are SGHRS and YFSETQ.